The text below deals with one T cell receptor beta chain. The table lists this clonotype with a few counts. Its antigen is currently not known. No qualities accompany the bases; no much larger clone lies one base away. This sample is drawn from a study of blood T cells in healthy people across ages (dated by TCRdb to 2015 to 2017). Some background on the complete study: In model experiments, template switching captured about one uniquely barcoded TCR beta cDNA molecule for every two T cells. To track age-related changes in TCR beta repertoire diversity, the study relied on deep sequencing normalized with unique cDNA molecular identifiers. Four age groups were formed from the donors: young (average approximately 15 years), middle-aged (approximately 40), aged (approximately 60) and long-lived (approximately 80). To avoid experimental bias, donors of different ages were distributed randomly across sequencing lanes. Using the same blood draw, the study looked at two additional independent replicas of 1 million unique cDNA reads for two donors, one aged 18 to 30 and the other aged 80 or older.

The roughly 39 donors, aged 6 to 90 years, were systemically healthy Caucasian individuals from Russia. Around 10 milliliters of peripheral blood were drawn from each donor into EDTA-treated Vacutainer tubes. Ficoll-Paque density-gradient centrifugation was used to isolate PBMCs, with at least 6.5 million per sample. Trizol reagent was used to extract total RNA from the PBMCs, yielding at least 6 micrograms per sample. Naive CD45RAhigh/CD27high T cell percentages were measured by flow cytometry on a PBMC aliquot from every donor. Beyond this particular receptor, the publication reports: There was a strong correlation between observed TCR beta diversity and the percentage of naive T cells measured by flow cytometry. Because the CMV infection status of the donors was unknown, age-related changes in expanded clonotypes may potentially have been confounded. Estimates of total diversity based on one million sequenced T cells were regarded as lower bounds and as underestimates. Observed TCR beta diversity per million T cells fell roughly linearly with age, and a significant reduction was already apparent by age approximately 40. Conclusive comparison of naive and antigen-experienced compartments was prevented by the profiling of bulk unsorted PBMCs. Compared with the aged group, the long-lived group had more naive CD4+ T cells, fewer expanded clones and increased TCR diversity, suggesting age selection.

The library was generated by 5' RACE. The second PCR ran for roughly 6 to 11 cycles and used a J-beta primer mix along with a sample-barcoded 5' primer. A template-switch 5' adaptor carrying 12 random nucleotides introduced a unique molecular identifier onto each TCR beta cDNA molecule. Each sample yielded at least 3 million CDR3-containing paired-end reads. First-strand cDNA synthesis was performed from all RNA using the Mint cDNA synthesis kit, with priming by a TRBC-specific oligonucleotide. Following uracil-DNA glycosylase treatment, a first 18-cycle PCR with universal primers M1SS and BC2_uni_R was performed on all cDNA. The original pipeline was this. For normalization, 1 million high-quality reads were randomly selected from each sample, with every read carrying a distinct molecular identifier. Reads sharing molecular identifiers were discarded rather than binned into consensus sequences. CDR3 identification, clonotype clustering and error correction used MiTCR with a Q25 quality threshold and the strictest error-elimination algorithm. A nonparametric unseen species model using Euler transformation provided a lower-bound estimate of total TCR beta diversity. TCRdb took the public reads, trimmed them with fastp at Q25, ran MiXCR for clone calling and kept in-frame beta chains. Rows matching on CDR3 protein sequence are summarized as one entry with the most common DNA and genes. TCRdb, not the authors, supplied the V and J calls. The sample has around 2 million distinct CDR3 sequences on record, about 39% of them singletons. About 23% of the sample rests with the top ten.

Sequencing was done on a sample of blood. The receptor was isolated from a human donor in good health.

The sequenced DNA: TGCGCCAGCAGCCCGCGGTCCCAAGATACGCAGTATTTT. Its translation reads: CASSPRSQDTQYF. This chain is built from TRBV4-1 and TRBJ2-3; no D gene can be assigned with confidence. From its cysteine to its phenylalanine, the CDR3 spans 13 amino acids. Here the CDR3 DNA is all that survives: 39 bases in frame from base 1. Looking up the germline V gene yields CDR1 MGHRA and CDR2 YSYEKL. A distance of 10 bases separates the germline ends of V and J, which lose 4 bases and 5 bases respectively.